One TCR beta chain is described in this entry. As yet, its antigen is unknown. A sample-barcoded 5' primer and a J-beta primer mix were used in a second PCR of roughly 6 to 11 cycles. Carrying 12 random nucleotides, a template-switch adaptor labeled each individual cDNA molecule. TCRdb reanalysed the 5' RACE reads using MiXCR and keeps one entry per CDR3 protein. The sample lists around 850,000 distinct CDR3 sequences; 35% to 40% were seen once. The sample comes from a study of blood T cells in healthy people across ages. Overall study results and limits: Long-lived donors carried more naive CD4+ cells and greater diversity than aged donors. The donors' CMV status was not determined, possibly confounding changes in expanded clonotypes. In older individuals, TCR beta diversity per million T cells was lower, falling roughly linearly with age.

Input material: blood. The TCR originated in a man between 18 and 35 years old in good health.

The DNA for the CDR3 is TGTGCCAGCAAGGTTAAGGACAGTTTCTACACCTTC. Translating it yields CASKVKDSFYTF. The V gene is TRBV6-6, the J gene TRBJ1-2, with D maybe TRBD1 (6 bases). The CDR3 is 12 residues long. Per germline, CDR1 MNHNY and CDR2 SVGAGI (reference sequence). Trimming took off 7 bases at V and 10 bases at J, with 16 bases between the two ends.